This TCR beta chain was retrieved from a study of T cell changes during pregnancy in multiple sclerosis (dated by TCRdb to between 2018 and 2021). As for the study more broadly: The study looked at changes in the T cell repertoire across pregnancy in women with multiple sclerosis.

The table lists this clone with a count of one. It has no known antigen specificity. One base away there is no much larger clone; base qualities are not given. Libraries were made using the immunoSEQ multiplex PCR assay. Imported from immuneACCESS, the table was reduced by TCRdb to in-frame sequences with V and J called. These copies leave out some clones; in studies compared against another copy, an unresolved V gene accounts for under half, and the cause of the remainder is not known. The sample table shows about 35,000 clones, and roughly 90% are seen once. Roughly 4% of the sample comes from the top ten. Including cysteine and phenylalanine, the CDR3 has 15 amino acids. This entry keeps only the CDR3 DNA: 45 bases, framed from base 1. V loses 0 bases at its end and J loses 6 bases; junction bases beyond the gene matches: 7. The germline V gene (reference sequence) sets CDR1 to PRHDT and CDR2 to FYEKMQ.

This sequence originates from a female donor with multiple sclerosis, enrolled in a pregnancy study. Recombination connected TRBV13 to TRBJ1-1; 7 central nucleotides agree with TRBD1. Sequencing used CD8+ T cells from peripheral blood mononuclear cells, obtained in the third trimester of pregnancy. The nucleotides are TGTGCCAGCAGCTTAGGCCTGGCAGGGGGAGCTGAAGCTTTCTTT. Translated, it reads CASSLGLAGGAEAFF.